These 5 T cell receptor beta chains came from one sample sequenced in a study of T-cell reconstitution after alpha-beta-depleted transplantation in children. Unique molecular identifiers were built into the TCRbeta library. Each CDR3 protein gets one entry after TCRdb re-called the PCR reads with MiXCR. The sample has 65,000 to 85,000 distinct CDR3 sequences, 11% seen once. The sample in question was PBMCs, obtained before TCRalphabeta/CD19-depleted stem cell transplant. Receptor source: a boy aged 5-17 years with acute myeloid leukemia, due to receive a stem cell transplant.

In its sample, this clonotype was seen many times. J is TRBJ2-4 and V is TRBV7-2; 7 nucleotides match TRBD1. The length of the CDR3 is 14 residues. V was clipped by 4 bases and J by 7 bases; unmatched bases: 7. CDR1 and CDR2 from the germline V gene are SGHTA and FQGNSA. The CDR3 region has the DNA TGTGCCAGCAGCTACATTACAGGGGTGAACATTCAGTACTTC. Residues: CASSYITGVNIQYF.

This clonotype was seen repeatedly, ten times or more. V is TRBV12-3 or TRBV12-4 and J is TRBJ2-6, with D possibly TRBD1 on 6 matching bases. This CDR3 spans 19 amino acids. Trimming left V 5 bases short and J 0 bases short, with 20 bases between. The CDR3 nucleotides are TGTGCCAGCAGTCCCGGGACATGGCTGAGAAGCTCTGGGGCCAACGTCCTGACTTTC. This translates into CASSPGTWLRSSGANVLTF.

This clonotype has ten or more counts. V and J are TRBV7-2 and TRBJ2-1; no firm D call. Germline CDR1 and CDR2: SGHTA and FQGNSA. The CDR3 contains 12 residues. V was cut by 1 base and J by 6 bases, with 4 bases left in between. The CDR3 is CASSLEVNEQFF. The CDR3 bases are TGTGCCAGCAGCTTAGAGGTCAATGAGCAGTTCTTC.

Ten or more counts support this clonotype. V and J are TRBV5-1 and TRBJ1-1; tentative D call: TRBD1 (5 bases). The CDR3 has 17 amino acids. From germline, CDR1 is SGHRS and CDR2 YFSETQ. V lost 3 bases, J lost 3 bases, and 21 bases lay in between. CDR3 residues: CASSSGTLGRTHTEAFF. DNA of the CDR3: TGCGCCAGCAGCTCCGGAACCTTGGGACGGACTCACACTGAAGCTTTCTTT.

The chain employs TRBV7-2 and TRBJ1-3; perhaps TRBD1 as D (5 bases). V lost 3 bases to trimming and J lost 0 bases, with 9 bases between them. Germline V gene lookup returns CDR1 SGHTA and CDR2 FQGNSA. This CDR3 region has 15 residues. The DNA for the CDR3 is TGTGCCAGCAGCTTCTCAGGGAACTCTGGAAACACCATATATTTT. Translating it yields CASSFSGNSGNTIYF.